This T cell receptor beta chain emerged from a study of blood T cell repertoires in COVID-19. As for the study in general: Samples of COVID-19 (acute and convalescent) were obtained from the United States, Italy and Spain. In each case, the material was cDNA or gDNA derived from T cells, B-cell-depleted T cells, or PBMCs.

Original processing methods: Estimates of nucleated cell counts were drawn from the amplification of reference gene primers. TCRdb's copy holds only in-frame clones and misses some; the assay was immunoSEQ multiplex PCR. The V and J calls and the clone size are those of that table, but D and trimming were determined from the DNA. The table lists approximately 35,000 clones, about 90% of them singletons, with 4.5% to 5% in the top ten. V shed 6 bases and J 3 bases; nucleotides not matched to a gene: 5. The CDR3 is 14 amino acids. The germline CDR1 and CDR2 sequences are SGHAT and FQNNGV. The chain uses TRBV11-2 and TRBJ1-2; 9 nucleotides agree with TRBD1. This clonotype was obtained from a woman between 70 and 85 years old with active COVID-19. Specimen: peripheral blood. This CDR3 reads CASRRDRADYGYTF. The CDR3 DNA reads TGTGCCAGCAGAAGGGACAGGGCTGACTATGGCTACACCTTC. Filled out from reference TRBV11-2 and TRBJ1-2, the complete variable domain reads EAGVAQSPRYKIIEKRQSVAFWCNPISGHATLYWYQQILGQGPKLLIQFQNNGVVDDSQLPKDRFSAERLKGVDSTLKIQPAKLEDSAVYLCASRRDRADYGYTFGSGTRLTVV.